This TCR beta chain comes out of a study of siplizumab effects on memory and regulatory T cells. General observations from the study: Left unconfirmed was the suppressive function of proliferating Tregs from siplizumab cultures. Siplizumab caused a significant drop in alloreactive sequences traceable to unstimulated CD4+ memory cells.

The CDR3 contains 12 residues. The germline V gene has CDR1 MDHEN and CDR2 SYDVKM. V was trimmed by 8 bases and J by 2 bases, leaving 7 bases between them. This clone was seen once. Its antigen remains unknown. The repertoire was sequenced with immunoSEQ multiplex PCR; TCRdb's copy has only in-frame clones and lacks some. Of 110,000 or so clones listed, over 85% are singletons. The sequence was obtained from a human donor in good health. Source material: non-Treg CD4+ T cells sorted from blood. The V and J genes are TRBV28 and TRBJ1-5, with D hard to call. The CDR3 sequence is CASGEGNQPQHF. DNA for the CDR3: TGTGCCAGCGGAGAGGGCAATCAGCCCCAGCATTTT.